This TCR beta chain was identified in a study of T cells after somatic rescue of genetic block. CDR3 length: 15 residues. J lost 0 bases, V lost 5 bases, and 6 bases had no gene match. Germline V gene lookup returns CDR1 MDHEN and CDR2 SYDVKM. The repertoire was sequenced with immunoSEQ multiplex PCR; TCRdb's copy has only in-frame clones and lacks some. The data contain 70,000 to 85,000 clones, about nine tenths of them singletons. Sequenced sample: peripheral blood mononuclear cells (PBMCs). The chain combines TRBV28 with TRBJ2-7, with TRBD1 matching over 8 bases. This clonotype originated in a man aged 25 to 45. CDR3 nucleotides: TGTGCCAGCAGTCCGGCCGGACAGGGCTCCTACGAGCAGTACTTC. It translates to CASSPAGQGSYEQYF. Full variable domain (remainder filled in from reference TRBV28 and TRBJ2-7): DVKVTQSSRYLVKRTGEKVFLECVQDMDHENMFWYRQDPGLGLRLIYFSYDVKMKEKGDIPEGYSVSREKKERFSLILESASTNQTSMYLCASSPAGQGSYEQYFGPGTRLTVT.